This TCR beta chain was documented in a study of graft-versus-host responses after intestinal transplantation (dated by TCRdb to about 2021). Regarding the research as a whole: The transplants that recipients got were multivisceral, liver-intestinal, or isolated intestinal. After intestinal transplantation, graft-versus-host and host-versus-graft alloreactive T cell clones in the graft, circulation and bone marrow were tracked using bulk TCR-beta CDR3 sequencing. To identify alloreactive clones, pre-transplant mixed lymphocyte reaction products were sequenced and then compared with unstimulated pre-transplant donor and recipient T cells. Every recipient was given anti-thymocyte globulin induction, followed by about three years of maintenance tacrolimus and steroids. A cohort of 24 intestinal transplant recipients, including one retransplant, was enrolled, and 3 patients lacking pretransplant specimens were excluded. Donor T cell macrochimerism was defined as a peak of at least 4% donor T cells among recipient peripheral blood mononuclear cells. Samples from a few later patients were sequenced in-house on an Illumina MiSeq with MiXCR processing rather than by the commercial service.

Reading the label with the study, this specimen's time point is: cells obtained before transplantation from donor or recipient. CD3+CD4+ and CD3+CD8+ populations were FACS-sorted from unstimulated pre-transplant donor and recipient cells taken from spleen or lymph nodes. This clone is a singleton in its sample. What this receptor recognizes is not known. Base qualities are missing; no much larger clone stands one base away. Per the germline V gene, SGHTA is the CDR1 and FQGNSA is the CDR2. V is clipped by 1 base and J by 4 bases, and the sequence between their germline boundaries is 13 bases long. CDR3 length: 15 amino acids, cysteine to phenylalanine. Here the CDR3 DNA is all that survives: 45 bases in frame from base 1. On the study overall, not on this receptor specifically: Peak levels of circulating GvH clones were associated with declines in HvG clones early after transplant. High GvH to HvG T cell clonal ratios were observed in the allografts of patients with donor T cell macrochimerism. The conclusions were limited by the relatively low number and heterogeneity of the intestinal transplant patients. GvH clones turned up in recipient bone marrow, with some appearing earlier in ileal mucosa or blood, a pattern consistent with an intestinal mucosal origin.

The library was built by means of the immunoSEQ multiplex PCR assay. For most patients, genomic DNA was isolated with the Qiagen DNeasy Blood and Tissue Kit and sent frozen to Adaptive Biotechnologies for TCR sequencing. For most patients, genomic DNA was subjected to high-throughput TCR-beta CDR3 sequencing by Adaptive Biotechnologies. As for how the authors treated the data: TCR sequencing data for some 17 patients were retrieved from Adaptive's ImmunoSEQ software; three other patients were processed with MiXCR and VDJtools. To correct CD4 versus CD8 sorting errors, sequences present in both subsets at a frequency ratio below 5:1 were removed. CDR3 nucleotide sequences shared between donor and recipient were removed because their origin could not be assigned. At least 2-fold expansion over unstimulated cells and a minimum CFSE-low frequency of 0.002% (template counts) or 0.001% (read counts) were required for clones to be classified as alloreactive. Clones were considered mappable if detected in sequenced pre-transplant spleen, lymph node, or MLR CFSE-low populations of the donor or recipient. The cumulative frequency of alloreactive clones was calculated as a percentage of all sequences, weighted by copy number. TCRdb mirrors the immuneACCESS table, restricted to in-frame sequences. Some clones are absent from its copies; in checked studies, under half trace to an unresolved V gene, and the reason for the others is unknown. That table supplies the V and J calls and clone size; D and trimming were determined from the DNA. This sample lists about 120,000 clones; roughly 92% were detected once. The top ten clones comprise under 0.3% of the sample.

This sequence originates from a human donor who was the organ donor for an intestinal transplant. Sequencing used unstimulated CD4+ T cells sorted from spleen or lymph node cells, obtained before transplant. Recombination joined TRBV7-2 with TRBJ1-1; the D gene is perhaps TRBD1, on 6 matching bases. The CDR3 here reads CASSLGGGGTTEAFF. The DNA sequence is TGTGCCAGCAGCTTAGGGGGCGGGGGCACCACTGAAGCTTTCTTT.